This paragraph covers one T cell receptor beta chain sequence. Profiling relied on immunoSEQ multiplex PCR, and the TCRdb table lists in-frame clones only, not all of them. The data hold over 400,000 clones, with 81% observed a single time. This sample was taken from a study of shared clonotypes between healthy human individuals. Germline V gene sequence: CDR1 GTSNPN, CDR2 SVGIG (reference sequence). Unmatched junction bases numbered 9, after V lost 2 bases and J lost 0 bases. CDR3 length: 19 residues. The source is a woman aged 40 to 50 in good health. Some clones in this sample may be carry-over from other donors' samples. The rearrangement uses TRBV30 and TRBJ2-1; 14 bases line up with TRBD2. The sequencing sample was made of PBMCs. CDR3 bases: TGTGCCTGGAGTTTCACAACTGGGACTAGCGGGAGCTCCTACAATGAGCAGTTCTTC. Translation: CAWSFTTGTSGSSYNEQFF.